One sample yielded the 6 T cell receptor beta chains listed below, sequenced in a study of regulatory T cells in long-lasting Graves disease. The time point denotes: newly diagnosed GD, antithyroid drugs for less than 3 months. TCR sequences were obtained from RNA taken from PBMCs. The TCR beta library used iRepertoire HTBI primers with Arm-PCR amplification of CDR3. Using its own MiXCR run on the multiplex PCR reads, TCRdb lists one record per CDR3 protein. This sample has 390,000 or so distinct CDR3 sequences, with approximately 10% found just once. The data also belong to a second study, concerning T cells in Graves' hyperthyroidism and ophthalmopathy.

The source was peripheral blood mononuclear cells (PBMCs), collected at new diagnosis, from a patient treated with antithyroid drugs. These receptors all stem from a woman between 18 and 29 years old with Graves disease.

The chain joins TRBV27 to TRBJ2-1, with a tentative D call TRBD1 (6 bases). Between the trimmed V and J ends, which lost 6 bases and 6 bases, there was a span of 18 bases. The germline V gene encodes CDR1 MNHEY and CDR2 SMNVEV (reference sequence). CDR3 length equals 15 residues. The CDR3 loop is CASSPGTKGANEQFF. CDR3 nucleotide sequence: TGTGCCAGCAGCCCCGGGACAAAAGGCGCCAATGAGCAGTTCTTC.

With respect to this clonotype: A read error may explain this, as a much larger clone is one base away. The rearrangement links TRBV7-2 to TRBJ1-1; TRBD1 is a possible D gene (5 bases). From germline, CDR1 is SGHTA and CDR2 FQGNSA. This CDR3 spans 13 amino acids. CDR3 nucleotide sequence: TGTGCCAGCAACCCATTTGGGGCAGATGAAGCTTCCTTT. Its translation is CASNPFGADEASF.

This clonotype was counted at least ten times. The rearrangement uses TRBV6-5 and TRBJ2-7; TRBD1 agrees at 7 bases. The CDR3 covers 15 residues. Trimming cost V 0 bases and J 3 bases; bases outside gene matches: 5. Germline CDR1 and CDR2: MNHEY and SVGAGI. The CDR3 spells CASSYSKGTVYEQYF. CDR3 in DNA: TGTGCCAGCAGTTACTCGAAGGGGACAGTCTACGAGCAGTACTTC.

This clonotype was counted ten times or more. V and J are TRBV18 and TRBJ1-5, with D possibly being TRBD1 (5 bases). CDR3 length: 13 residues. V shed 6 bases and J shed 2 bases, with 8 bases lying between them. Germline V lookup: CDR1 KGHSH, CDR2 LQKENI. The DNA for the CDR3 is TGTGCCAGCTCCGAACAGGGCAATCAGCCCCAGCATTTT. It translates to CASSEQGNQPQHF.

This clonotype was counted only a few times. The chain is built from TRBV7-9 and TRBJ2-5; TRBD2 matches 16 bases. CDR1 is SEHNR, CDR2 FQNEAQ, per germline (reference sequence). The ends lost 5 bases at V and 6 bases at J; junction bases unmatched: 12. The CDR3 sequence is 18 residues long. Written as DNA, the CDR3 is TGTGCCAGCAGCCCACCGCCCCTGGGACTAGCGGGAGGGCAGACCCAGTACTTC. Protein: CASSPPPLGLAGGQTQYF.

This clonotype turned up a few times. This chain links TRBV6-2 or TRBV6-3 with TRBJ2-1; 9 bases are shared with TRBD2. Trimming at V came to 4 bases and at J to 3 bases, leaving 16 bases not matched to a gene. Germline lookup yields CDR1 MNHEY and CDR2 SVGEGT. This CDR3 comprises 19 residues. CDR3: CASSWLAGVTPRYYNEQFF. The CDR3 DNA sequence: TGTGCCAGCAGTTGGTTAGCGGGAGTTACCCCTCGGTACTACAATGAGCAGTTCTTC.